These T cell receptor beta chains were read from a single sample in a study of human T cells and chemical hapten exposure. TCRdb reprocessed the RACE reads with MiXCR, giving one entry per CDR3 protein. The sample includes 70,000 to 100,000 distinct CDR3 sequences, 6% to 9% of them seen just once. The input for sequencing was whole blood, taken in connection with sensitization to the hapten diphenylcyclopropenone (DPC). The receptors were gathered from a woman between 25 and 40 years old with alopecia areata. Some clones in this sample may be carry-over from other donors' samples. Both conserved end residues are part of each CDR3. A D gene is named only where the DNA matches it firmly. Rows may omit the clone size; those that give it use once, few, many or a size class.

j_gene | abundance | d_gene | v_gene | CDR3nt | CDR3aa
TRBJ2-1 | many | NA | TRBV9 | TGTGCCAGCAGCTCAGGTTTCAATGAGCAGTTCTTC | CASSSGFNEQFF
TRBJ1-1 | NA | NA | TRBV30 | TGTGCCTGGAGTGTAGGGCAGCAGAACACTGAAGCTTTCTTT | CAWSVGQQNTEAFF
TRBJ1-1 | many | NA | TRBV11-1 | TGTGCCAGCAGCAAGGGACAAATGAACACTGAAGCTTTCTTT | CASSKGQMNTEAFF
TRBJ2-7 | few | TRBD1 | TRBV12-3/TRBV12-4 | TGTGCCAGCAGTTTAGCGTCATCCGGGACAGCCTACGAGCAGTACTTC | CASSLASSGTAYEQYF
TRBJ1-1 | many | TRBD1 | TRBV19 | TGTGCCACGGGACAGGGGATGTACACTGAAGCTTTCTTT | CATGQGMYTEAFF
TRBJ2-1 | NA | NA | TRBV7-2 | TGTGCCAGCAGCTTATCGTGGGGGTCCATCAATGAGCAGTTCTTC | CASSLSWGSINEQFF
TRBJ1-2 | NA | TRBD1 | TRBV20-1 | TGCAGTGCTCGGGACAGGGGGCAGGTTGGCTACACCTTC | CSARDRGQVGYTF
TRBJ1-1 | few | NA | TRBV13 | TGTGCCAGCAGCTTAAACAGCGGTACTGCTGAAGCTTTCTTT | CASSLNSGTAEAFF
TRBJ1-1 | few | TRBD1 | TRBV3-1 | TGTGCCAGCAGCCAAGATTGGGGACAGGGGCGTTACTTT | CASSQDWGQGRYF
TRBJ2-5 | many | NA | TRBV3-1 | TGTGCCAGCAGCCAGGTAGCGGTTTTGGAGACCCAGTACTTC | CASSQVAVLETQYF
TRBJ1-1 | many | TRBD1 | TRBV7-3 | TGTGCCAGCAGCAAACAGGGGGGTTTTACTGAAGCTTTCTTT | CASSKQGGFTEAFF
TRBJ1-2 | few | TRBD1 | TRBV5-1 | TGCGCCAGCAGTTTTCCGGACAGGACTAACTATGGCTACACCTTC | CASSFPDRTNYGYTF
TRBJ1-1 | NA | NA | TRBV25-1 | TGTGCCAGCAGTGAATCCTTGATAGGGAACACTGAAGCTTTCTTT | CASSESLIGNTEAFF
TRBJ1-1 | few | NA | TRBV7-8 | TGTGCCAGCAGCTTCTTCACAGCTGCTCCCTTCTTT | CASSFFTAAPFF
TRBJ1-6 | few | TRBD1 | TRBV6-5 | TGTGCCAGCAGGGGGACAGGGTATAATTCACCCCTCCACTTT | CASRGTGYNSPLHF
TRBJ1-3 | many | NA | TRBV6-5 | TGTGCCACCCAAGGCCAGGTTACCGGTGGAAACACCATATATTTT | CATQGQVTGGNTIYF
TRBJ2-1 | many | NA | TRBV2 | TGTGCCAGCAGTGAAGGAGTTGGCAGGGAGATCTGGGGTGAGCAGTTCTTC | CASSEGVGREIWGEQFF
TRBJ2-7 | many | TRBD1 | TRBV5-1 | TGCGCCAGCAGCGGGACAGTTCCTCGGCGCCCCTACGAGCAGTACTTC | CASSGTVPRRPYEQYF
TRBJ2-1 | many | NA | TRBV5-6 | TGTGCCAGCAGCTTGGCCGGGTACGTTCTTGGCGAGTTCTTC | CASSLAGYVLGEFF
TRBJ2-2 | NA | NA | TRBV7-3 | TGTGCCAGCAGCTTAAGATCCAGGGCTTCGAACACCGGGGAGCTGTTTTTT | CASSLRSRASNTGELFF
TRBJ1-1 | NA | NA | TRBV10-1 | TGCGCCAGCAGCGCCGGGACGGAGAACACTGAAGCTTTCTTT | CASSAGTENTEAFF
TRBJ1-2 | few | NA | TRBV5-6 | TGTGCCAGCAGCAGCCCGATTAACTATGGCTACACCTTC | CASSSPINYGYTF
TRBJ1-6 | many | NA | TRBV10-3 | TGTGCCATCAGCCCCCGGGATCGGAATTCACCCCTCCACTTT | CAISPRDRNSPLHF
TRBJ2-3 | many | NA | TRBV30 | TGTGCCTGGATCGGGGGGCGCGCAGATACGCAGTATTTT | CAWIGGRADTQYF
TRBJ2-6 | few | NA | TRBV5-1 | TGCGCCAGCAGCTTGGGGGCTAGCATCTCTGGGGCCAACGTCCTGACTTTC | CASSLGASISGANVLTF
TRBJ2-7 | many | NA | TRBV27 | TGTGCCAGCAGTTTATCGGCAGTGCTTCGCTACGAGCAGTACTTC | CASSLSAVLRYEQYF
TRBJ2-7 | many | TRBD1 | TRBV9 | TGTGCCAGCAGCGTAGGGCAGGGGGCCTACGAGCAGTACTTC | CASSVGQGAYEQYF
TRBJ2-1 | NA | NA | TRBV10-3 | TGTGCCATCAGGCCCACAGAGGGACGGTCAAGCTCCTACAATGAGCAGTTCTTC | CAIRPTEGRSSSYNEQFF
TRBJ1-1 | NA | TRBD1 | TRBV24-1 | TGTGCCACCAGTGATTTGTCCGCAGGGGGCGGAAACACTGAAGCTTTCTTT | CATSDLSAGGGNTEAFF
TRBJ1-1 | many | NA | TRBV6-5 | TGTGCCAGCAGCCTCCAGACAGCCACCACTGAAGCTTTCTTT | CASSLQTATTEAFF
TRBJ2-1 | NA | TRBD2 | TRBV7-9 | TGTGCCAGCAGCTTAGCCGGGGCGTCTAGCGGTAGTAATGAGCAGTTCTTC | CASSLAGASSGSNEQFF
TRBJ2-5 | many | NA | TRBV10-1 | TGCGCCAGCAGCGGAGAGACCCAGTACTTC | CASSGETQYF
TRBJ2-7 | many | NA | TRBV5-4 | TGTGCCAGCAGCTTTGGCGGGGGCCTCTCGGAGCAGTACTTC | CASSFGGGLSEQYF
TRBJ2-3 | many | NA | TRBV7-9 | TGTGCCAGCAGCTTTAACGGGGACGATACGCAGTATTTT | CASSFNGDDTQYF
TRBJ2-7 | many | TRBD1 | TRBV30 | TGTGCCTGGACCCGGGACAGGGCGTCCGGGGAGCAGTACTTC | CAWTRDRASGEQYF
TRBJ2-5 | NA | TRBD2 | TRBV7-8 | TGTGCCAGCAGCTCCTCGCTACTAGCGGGAAACGGAGAGACCCAGTACTTC | CASSSSLLAGNGETQYF
TRBJ2-5 | few | TRBD1 | TRBV7-6 | TGTGCCAGCAGCCTAGAGACAGGGGAAGAGACCCAGTACTTC | CASSLETGEETQYF
TRBJ1-5 | many | TRBD1 | TRBV2 | TGTGCCAGCAGTAGGACAGGGGAGGATCAGCCCCAGCATTTT | CASSRTGEDQPQHF
TRBJ1-1 | NA | NA | TRBV11-2 | TGTGCCAGCAGCTTTCAGGGGTTCGACACTGAAGCTTTCTTT | CASSFQGFDTEAFF
TRBJ2-5 | many | TRBD2 | TRBV2 | TGTGCCAGCAGTGACACTAGCGGGGGGTCGGAGACCCAGTACTTC | CASSDTSGGSETQYF
TRBJ1-1 | many | TRBD1 | TRBV12-3/TRBV12-4 | TGTGCCAGCAGAGGACAGGGGGCGCGGAACACTGAAGCTTTCTTT | CASRGQGARNTEAFF
TRBJ1-5 | many | TRBD1 | TRBV2 | TGTGCCAGCAGTATCAACAGGGGTGGTCAGCCCCAGCATTTT | CASSINRGGQPQHF
TRBJ1-5 | NA | TRBD1 | TRBV6-1 | TGTGCCAGCAGGGCACAGGGGAAGCAGCCCCAGAATTTT | CASRAQGKQPQNF
TRBJ2-2 | many | NA | TRBV7-3 | TGTGCCAGCAGCTTAATGGCCGGGGAGCTGTTTTTT | CASSLMAGELFF
TRBJ1-1 | NA | TRBD1 | TRBV12-3/TRBV12-4 | TGTGCCAGCAGTTACCTGACAGGGGGTGACACTGAAGCTTTCTTT | CASSYLTGGDTEAFF
TRBJ1-3 | NA | NA | TRBV20-1 | TGCAGTGCTAGCCAGGATCCGGGAAACACCATATATTTT | CSASQDPGNTIYF
TRBJ1-1 | many | NA | TRBV27 | TGTGCCAGCAGTTTTGGAGGGTCTTCCACTGAAGCTTTCTTT | CASSFGGSSTEAFF
TRBJ2-7 | few | NA | TRBV21-1 | TGTGCCAGCAGCACTCCGGCACCAGATGCCTACGAGCAGTACTTC | CASSTPAPDAYEQYF
TRBJ1-1 | few | NA | TRBV20-1 | TGCAGTGCTAGAGACGCCGGAGGGGGGAACACTGAAGCTTTCTTT | CSARDAGGGNTEAFF
TRBJ2-3 | many | NA | TRBV12-3/TRBV12-4 | TGTGCCAGCAGTTTTAATGCCGGGCAGAGAGGAGATACGCAGTATTTT | CASSFNAGQRGDTQYF
TRBJ2-7 | NA | TRBD1 | TRBV10-3 | TGTGCCATCAGTGAGTCGAGTATAAACGACAGGGACGAGCAGTACTTC | CAISESSINDRDEQYF
TRBJ1-5 | many | TRBD1 | TRBV20-1 | TGCAGTGCTAGAATCCAGGGACAGAGCAATCAGCCCCAGCATTTT | CSARIQGQSNQPQHF
TRBJ1-6 | few | NA | TRBV19 | TGTGCCAGTAGTGCCCTATCCGACAGCGTCTCACCCCTCCACTTT | CASSALSDSVSPLHF
TRBJ2-7 | few | NA | TRBV7-2 | TGTGCCAGCAGCTTAGCGGTGGGGGCCGCCTATGAGCAGTACTTC | CASSLAVGAAYEQYF
TRBJ2-1 | many | NA | TRBV13 | TGTGCCAGCAGCTTACTTACTCGGGGTTCTGAGCAGTTCTTC | CASSLLTRGSEQFF
TRBJ1-3 | many | TRBD1 | TRBV20-1 | TGCAGTGCTGCCGACAGGGACACTGGAAACACCATATATTTT | CSAADRDTGNTIYF
TRBJ2-5 | NA | NA | TRBV5-1 | TGCGCCAGCAGCGAAGTTGGGGGACTCCAAGAGACCCAGTACTTC | CASSEVGGLQETQYF
TRBJ2-3 | many | NA | TRBV15 | TGTGCCACCAGCAGCGTTAGAAAAAAAAGGGATACGCAGTATTTT | CATSSVRKKRDTQYF
TRBJ2-3 | NA | TRBD2 | TRBV23-1 | TGCGCCAGCAGTGACCCTAGCGGGGGGGGGTCGAGCACAGATACGCAGTATTTT | CASSDPSGGGSSTDTQYF